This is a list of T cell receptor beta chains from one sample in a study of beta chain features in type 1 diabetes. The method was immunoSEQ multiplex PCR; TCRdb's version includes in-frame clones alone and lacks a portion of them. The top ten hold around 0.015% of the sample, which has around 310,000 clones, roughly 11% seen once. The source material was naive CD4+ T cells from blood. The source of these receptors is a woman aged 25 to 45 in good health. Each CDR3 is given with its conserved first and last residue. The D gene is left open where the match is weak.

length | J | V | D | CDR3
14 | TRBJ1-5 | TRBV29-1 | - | CSASDSYSNQPQHF
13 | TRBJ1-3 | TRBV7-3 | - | CASSLVGGNTIYF
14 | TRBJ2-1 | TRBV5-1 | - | CASSFQGWGNEQFF
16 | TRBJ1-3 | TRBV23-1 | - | CASSLRQPSSGNTIYF
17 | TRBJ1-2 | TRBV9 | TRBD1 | CASSVFFQGALGYGYTF
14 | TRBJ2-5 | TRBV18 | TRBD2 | CASSPPGGRQTQYF
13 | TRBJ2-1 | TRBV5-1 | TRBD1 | CASSTGGAGPGFF
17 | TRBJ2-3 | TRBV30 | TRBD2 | CAWSVGWASGSTDTQYF
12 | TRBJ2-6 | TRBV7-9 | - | CASSPGQSVLTF
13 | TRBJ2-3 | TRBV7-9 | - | CASSIFSTDTQYF
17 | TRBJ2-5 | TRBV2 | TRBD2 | CASSPGLAGGRQETQYF
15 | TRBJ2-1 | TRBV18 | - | CASSERSSSYNEQFF
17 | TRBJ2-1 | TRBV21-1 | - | CASSKGPGHKGNNEQFF
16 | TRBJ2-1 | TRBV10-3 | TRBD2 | CAISELERGSYNEQFF